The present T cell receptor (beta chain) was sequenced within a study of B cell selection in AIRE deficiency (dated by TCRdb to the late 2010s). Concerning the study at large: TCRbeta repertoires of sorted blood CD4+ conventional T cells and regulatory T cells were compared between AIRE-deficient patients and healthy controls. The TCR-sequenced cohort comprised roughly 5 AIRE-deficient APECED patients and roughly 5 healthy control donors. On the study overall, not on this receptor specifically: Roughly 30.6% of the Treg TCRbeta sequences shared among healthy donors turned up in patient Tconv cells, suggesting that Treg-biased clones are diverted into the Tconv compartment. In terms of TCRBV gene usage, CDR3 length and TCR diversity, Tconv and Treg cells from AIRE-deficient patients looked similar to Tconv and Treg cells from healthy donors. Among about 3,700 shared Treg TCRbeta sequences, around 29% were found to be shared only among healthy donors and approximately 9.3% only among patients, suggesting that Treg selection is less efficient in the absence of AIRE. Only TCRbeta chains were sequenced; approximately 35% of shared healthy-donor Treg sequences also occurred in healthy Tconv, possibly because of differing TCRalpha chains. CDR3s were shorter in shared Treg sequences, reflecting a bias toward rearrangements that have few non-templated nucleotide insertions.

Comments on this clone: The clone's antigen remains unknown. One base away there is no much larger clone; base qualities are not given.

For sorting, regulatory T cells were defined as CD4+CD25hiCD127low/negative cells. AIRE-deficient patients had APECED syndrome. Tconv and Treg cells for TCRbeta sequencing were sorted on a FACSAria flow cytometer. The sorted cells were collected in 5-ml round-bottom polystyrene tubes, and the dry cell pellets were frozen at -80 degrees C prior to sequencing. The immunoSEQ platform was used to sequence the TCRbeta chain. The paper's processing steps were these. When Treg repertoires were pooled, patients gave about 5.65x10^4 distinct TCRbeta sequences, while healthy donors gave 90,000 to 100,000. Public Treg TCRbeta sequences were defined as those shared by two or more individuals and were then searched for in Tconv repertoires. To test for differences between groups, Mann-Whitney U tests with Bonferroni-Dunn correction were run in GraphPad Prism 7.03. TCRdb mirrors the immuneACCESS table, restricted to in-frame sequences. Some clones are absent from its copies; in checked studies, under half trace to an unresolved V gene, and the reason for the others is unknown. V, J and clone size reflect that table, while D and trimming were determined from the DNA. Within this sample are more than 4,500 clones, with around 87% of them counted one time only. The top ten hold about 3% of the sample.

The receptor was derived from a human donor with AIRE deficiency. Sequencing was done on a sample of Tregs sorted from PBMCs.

The CDR3 protein: CAISESQGLLFF. DNA sequence: TGTGCCATCAGTGAGTCGCAAGGACTTTTGTTCTTC. Recombination joined TRBV10-3 with TRBJ2-1, with TRBD2 tentatively as D gene (5 bases match). The germline V gene sets CDR1 to ENHRY and CDR2 to SYGVKD. V loses 0 bases, J loses 15 bases, and the germline ends lie 12 bases apart. Inclusive of the bounding cysteine and phenylalanine, the CDR3 is 12 residues long. Of the read, only the CDR3 DNA is kept; its 36 bases are in frame from base 1.